This T cell receptor beta chain appears in the sequencing data of a study of blood T cells in healthy people across ages. This CDR3 is built from 13 residues. With V trimmed by 0 bases and J by 6 bases, 4 bases remained unmatched. CDR1 and CDR2 (germline): DFQATT, SNEGSKA (reference sequence). PCR was performed a second time for 7 to 11 cycles using a sample-barcoded 5' primer and a J-beta primer mix. Each CDR3 protein gets one entry after TCRdb re-called the 5' RACE reads with MiXCR. The data hold hundreds of thousands of distinct CDR3 sequences, with over 45% observed a single time. This clonotype has a single count.

The specimen sequenced was blood. This TCR was recovered from a man aged 55 to 70 in good health. This sequence joins TRBV20-1 and TRBJ1-2; TRBD1 agrees at 7 bases. Written as DNA, the CDR3 is TGCAGTGCTAGAGACCCGACAGGGCATGGCTACACCTTC. Amino acids: CSARDPTGHGYTF.